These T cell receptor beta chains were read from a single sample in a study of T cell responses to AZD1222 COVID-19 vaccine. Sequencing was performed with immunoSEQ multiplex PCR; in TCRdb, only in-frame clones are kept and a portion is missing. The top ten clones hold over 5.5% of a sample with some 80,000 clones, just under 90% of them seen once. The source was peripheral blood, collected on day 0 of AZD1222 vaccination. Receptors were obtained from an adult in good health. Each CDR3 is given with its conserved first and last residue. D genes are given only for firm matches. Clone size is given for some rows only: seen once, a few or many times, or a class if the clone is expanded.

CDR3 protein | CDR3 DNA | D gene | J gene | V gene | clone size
CASSSGQGYRNTGELFF | TGTGCCAGCAGCTCGGGACAGGGTTACAGGAACACCGGGGAGCTGTTTTTT | TRBD1 | TRBJ2-2 | TRBV5-4 | .
CASRTGQRNSPLHF | TGTGCCAGCAGAACCGGACAGCGTAATTCACCCCTCCACTTT | . | TRBJ1-6 | TRBV18 | .
CSASPGGGFVHNQPQHF | TGCAGTGCTAGTCCCGGGGGGGGGTTTGTCCATAATCAGCCCCAGCATTTT | . | TRBJ1-5 | TRBV20-1 | .
CASSRYGYSGNTIYF | TGCGCCAGCAGCCGTTATGGCTACTCTGGAAACACCATATATTTT | . | TRBJ1-3 | TRBV4-3 | .
CSGSYQGQGNTIYF | TGCAGCGGCAGCTACCAGGGACAGGGAAACACCATATATTTT | TRBD1 | TRBJ1-3 | TRBV29-1 | .
CASSLEGGRANTEAFF | TGCGCCAGCAGCTTGGAGGGCGGACGGGCGAACACTGAAGCTTTCTTT | . | TRBJ1-1 | TRBV5-1 | .
CASSEDRASNQPQHF | TGTGCCAGCAGTGAGGACAGGGCCAGCAATCAGCCCCAGCATTTT | TRBD1 | TRBJ1-5 | TRBV2 | .
CASRVTGYGYTF | TGTGCCAGCAGGGTGACAGGGTACGGCTACACCTTC | TRBD1 | TRBJ1-2 | TRBV5-4 | .
CASSQDNPIGEQFF | TGTGCCAGCAGCCAAGATAATCCGATTGGTGAGCAGTTCTTC | . | TRBJ2-1 | TRBV3-1/TRBV3-2 | .
CAWSVRGNQPQHF | TGTGCCTGGAGTGTCAGGGGGAATCAGCCCCAGCATTTT | TRBD1 | TRBJ1-5 | TRBV30 | .
CASSMGLKDTEAFF | TGTGCCAGTAGTATGGGGCTAAAGGACACTGAAGCTTTCTTT | . | TRBJ1-1 | TRBV19 | .
CASSLNDGKLFF | TGTGCCAGCAGTTTAAACGACGGAAAACTGTTTTTT | . | TRBJ1-4 | TRBV12-3/TRBV12-4 | .
CASSSSRGETQYF | TGTGCCAGCAGCTCCTCTCGGGGGGAGACCCAGTACTTC | . | TRBJ2-5 | TRBV5-5 | .
CASSAAELRSYEQYF | TGTGCCAGCAGTGCGGCGGAGTTACGCTCCTACGAGCAGTACTTC | . | TRBJ2-7 | TRBV2 | .
CASSFDATNEKLFF | TGTGCCAGCAGCTTCGATGCAACTAATGAAAAACTGTTTTTT | . | TRBJ1-4 | TRBV7-9 | .
CASSEYSGLRFEQFF | TGTGCCAGCAGTGAATATTCGGGACTCCGGTTTGAGCAGTTCTTC | . | TRBJ2-1 | TRBV25-1 | .
CASSFLLAGGPPDTQYF | TGTGCCAGCAGTTTCCTACTAGCGGGGGGGCCCCCGGATACGCAGTATTTT | TRBD2 | TRBJ2-3 | TRBV27 | .
CASTIMRARGGNNSPLHF | TGTGCCAGCACCATTATGAGGGCGCGAGGAGGAAATAATTCACCCCTCCACTTT | . | TRBJ1-6 | TRBV7-8 | .
CASMNLSGASNQPQHF | TGTGCCAGCATGAACCTAAGCGGGGCGAGCAATCAGCCCCAGCATTTT | . | TRBJ1-5 | TRBV2 | .
CASSSGGYQPQHF | TGTGCCAGCAGCTCTGGCGGGTATCAGCCCCAGCATTTT | . | TRBJ1-5 | TRBV12-3/TRBV12-4 | .
CASSVAGLISGNTIYF | TGTGCCAGCAGCGTAGCAGGTCTCATCTCTGGAAACACCATATATTTT | . | TRBJ1-3 | TRBV9 | .
CASSPDRAGYTF | TGTGCCAGCAGCCCGGACAGGGCTGGCTACACCTTC | TRBD1 | TRBJ1-2 | TRBV7-8 | .
CASSLGGKQSSGNTIYF | TGTGCCAGCAGCTTAGGGGGTAAACAGTCCTCTGGAAACACCATATATTTT | . | TRBJ1-3 | TRBV7-2 | .
CASSSQGHRDRGYQPQHF | TGCGCCAGCAGCTCGCAAGGGCACCGGGACAGGGGATATCAGCCCCAGCATTTT | TRBD1 | TRBJ1-5 | TRBV4-1 | .
CASSSFRGYNEQFF | TGTGCCAGCAGTTCTTTTAGGGGTTACAATGAGCAGTTCTTC | . | TRBJ2-1 | TRBV2 | .
CASRPRRNTNTEAFF | TGTGCCAGCAGGCCGAGGAGAAACACGAACACTGAAGCTTTCTTT | . | TRBJ1-1 | TRBV19 | once
CASNRDRSTDTQYF | TGTGCCAGCAACCGGGACAGATCCACAGATACGCAGTATTTT | TRBD1 | TRBJ2-3 | TRBV7-9 | .
CASSLAFRQNSPLHF | TGTGCCAGCAGCTTAGCGTTTAGACAGAATTCACCCCTCCACTTT | . | TRBJ1-6 | TRBV7-8 | .
CASSFGQKLIFNYGYTF | TGTGCCAGCAGCTTCGGTCAGAAACTAATTTTTAACTATGGCTACACCTTC | . | TRBJ1-2 | TRBV5-4 | .
CASSQDRGQTLYGYTF | TGTGCCAGCAGCCAAGATCGTGGGCAAACCCTCTATGGCTACACCTTC | . | TRBJ1-2 | TRBV14 | .
CASKNWGTSGVSDF | TGTGCCAGCAAGAACTGGGGGACTAGCGGGGTTTCTGACTTC | TRBD2 | TRBJ2-5 | TRBV2 | .
CASSYLGGSNEQFF | TGTGCCAGCAGCTATTTGGGGGGTTCTAATGAGCAGTTCTTC | . | TRBJ2-1 | TRBV7-6 | .
CATSDLLGPPLGPGELFF | TGTGCCACCAGTGATTTACTAGGCCCCCCATTGGGTCCCGGGGAGCTGTTTTTT | . | TRBJ2-2 | TRBV24-1 | once
CASSFFPIGTEAFF | TGTGCCAGCAGTTTTTTCCCCATCGGCACTGAAGCTTTCTTT | . | TRBJ1-1 | TRBV6-5 | .
CASSSGLEDDEQYF | TGTGCCAGCAGCTCTGGACTAGAGGACGACGAGCAGTACTTC | TRBD2 | TRBJ2-7 | TRBV5-6 | .
CASMVSSGGQDTQYF | TGTGCCAGCATGGTGTCTAGCGGGGGTCAAGATACGCAGTATTTT | TRBD2 | TRBJ2-3 | TRBV28 | .
CASSVEGGNSPLHF | TGTGCCAGCAGCGTAGAGGGGGGGAATTCACCCCTCCACTTT | . | TRBJ1-6 | TRBV9 | .
CASRPTGVGYTF | TGTGCCAGCAGGCCGACAGGGGTCGGCTACACCTTC | TRBD1 | TRBJ1-2 | TRBV2 | .
CASSSIPYSAFF | TGTGCCAGCAGTTCCATCCCTTATTCGGCTTTCTTT | . | TRBJ1-1 | TRBV28 | .
CASSGTDNEKLFF | TGCGCCAGCAGCGGGACAGATAATGAAAAACTGTTTTTT | TRBD1 | TRBJ1-4 | TRBV10-2 | .
CASSLVTGSNEKLFF | TGTGCCAGCAGCTTAGTTACAGGGTCTAATGAAAAACTGTTTTTT | . | TRBJ1-4 | TRBV7-9 | once
CASRPGTGRDGYTF | TGTGCCAGCAGACCCGGGACAGGTCGTGATGGCTACACCTTC | TRBD1 | TRBJ1-2 | TRBV6-4 | .
CASSQDYDWAEQYF | TGCGCCAGCAGCCAAGATTACGATTGGGCCGAGCAGTACTTC | . | TRBJ2-7 | TRBV4-1 | once
CASSFGGYSNQPQHF | TGTGCCAGCAGCTTCGGGGGGTATAGCAATCAGCCCCAGCATTTT | . | TRBJ1-5 | TRBV3-1/TRBV3-2 | .
CATSDLRGPQHF | TGTGCCACCAGTGATTTGCGGGGTCCCCAGCATTTT | . | TRBJ1-5 | TRBV24-1 | .
CASSDTGNEQFF | TGTGCCAGCAGCGACACTGGTAATGAGCAGTTCTTC | . | TRBJ2-1 | TRBV6-2/TRBV6-3 | .
CASSLGLNRGADGYTF | TGTGCCAGCAGTTTGGGACTAAATAGGGGGGCGGATGGCTACACCTTC | . | TRBJ1-2 | TRBV27 | .
CASSLGGTNEKLFF | TGTGCCAGCAGCCTGGGGGGGACTAATGAAAAACTGTTTTTT | . | TRBJ1-4 | TRBV3-1/TRBV3-2 | .